These T cell receptor beta chains were read from a single sample in a study of T cell changes during pregnancy in multiple sclerosis. The assay was immunoSEQ multiplex PCR, and TCRdb's table has in-frame clones only and misses some. The sample carries 35,000 to 45,000 clones, approximately 91% recorded once. This specimen consisted of CD8+ T cells from peripheral blood mononuclear cells, obtained in the first trimester of pregnancy. The receptor source for this set is a female donor with multiple sclerosis, enrolled in a pregnancy study. Each CDR3 is given with its conserved first and last residue. The order of the fields is D gene, J gene, V gene, clone size, CDR3 DNA, CDR3 protein. A D gene is named only where the DNA matches it firmly. Size tells how often a clone was seen (once, few, many) or the class of an expanded clone, and some rows leave it out.

>TRBD1|TRBJ1-2|TRBV7-9|NA
TGTGCCAGCAGCTCGGGACAGCCATATGGCTACACCTTC
CASSSGQPYGYTF
>NA|TRBJ1-1|TRBV7-6|once
TGTGCCAGCAGCTTAACGACAGTGAACACTGAAGCTTTCTTT
CASSLTTVNTEAFF
>NA|TRBJ1-2|TRBV9|NA
TGTGCCAGCAGCGTAGGAACAGCTAACTATGGCTACACCTTC
CASSVGTANYGYTF
>NA|TRBJ2-6|TRBV5-1|NA
TGCGCCAGCAGTACAGGGACCGGCTCTGGGGCCAACGTCCTGACTTTC
CASSTGTGSGANVLTF
>NA|TRBJ1-5|TRBV7-2|once
TGTGCCAGCAGCTTAACAGGAATTTCGAGCAATCAGCCCCAGCATTTT
CASSLTGISSNQPQHF
>TRBD1|TRBJ2-7|TRBV4-2|NA
TGTGCCAGCAGCCAAGAGAGGGGGACAGGGTCCCACGAGCAGTACTTC
CASSQERGTGSHEQYF
>NA|TRBJ1-2|TRBV6-5|NA
TGTGCCAGCAGCCCGACTTCCACTAACTATGGCTACACCTTC
CASSPTSTNYGYTF
>TRBD1|TRBJ1-2|TRBV2|NA
TGTGCCAGCAGGGGGACAGGGGAAAACTATGGCTACACCTTC
CASRGTGENYGYTF
>TRBD1|TRBJ1-6|TRBV6-5|NA
TGTGCCAGCGATAACGCAGGGGGGTATTCACCCCTCCACTTT
CASDNAGGYSPLHF
>TRBD2|TRBJ2-1|TRBV30|NA
TGTGCCTGGAGTGTAACTAGCGGGGGCCGGAGCTCCTACAATGAGCAGTTCTTC
CAWSVTSGGRSSYNEQFF
>NA|TRBJ2-5|TRBV6-5|NA
TGTGCCAGCAATCCGGGGTGGGAGACCCAGTACTTC
CASNPGWETQYF
>NA|TRBJ2-2|TRBV7-2|NA
TGTGCCAGCAGCTTCGACATAGCCGGGGAGCTGTTTTTT
CASSFDIAGELFF
>NA|TRBJ2-7|TRBV10-3|NA
TGTGCCATCAGCCCTTCAGACAGACTTTACGAGCAGTACTTC
CAISPSDRLYEQYF
>TRBD1|TRBJ1-3|TRBV27|NA
TGTGCCAGCAGTTTCGGAGGACAGGGTTCTGGAAACACCATATATTTT
CASSFGGQGSGNTIYF
>TRBD1|TRBJ2-7|TRBV19|once
TGTGCCAGTAGTCTAACCGGGACAGGAGCCTACGAGCAGTACTTC
CASSLTGTGAYEQYF